These 17 T cell receptor beta chains were sequenced from one sample in a study of graft-versus-host responses after intestinal transplantation. Clones were read by immunoSEQ multiplex PCR, and TCRdb kept only the in-frame ones, dropping some. The profile shows about 69,000 clones, roughly 92% of them singletons. The sequenced sample was bone marrow, obtained around 720 days after intestinal transplantation. The source is a human patient who received an intestinal transplant, so some T cells may come from the graft donor.

The rearrangement joins TRBV5-4 to TRBJ2-7; D is perhaps TRBD1 (5 bases). The CDR3 sequence is 13 residues long. Trimming removed 2 bases from V and 1 base from J, with 7 bases in between. Per the germline V gene, CDR1 is SGHNT and CDR2 is YYREEE (reference sequence). CDR3 residues: CASSLRGSYEQYF. CDR3 coding DNA: TGTGCCAGCAGCTTAAGGGGATCCTACGAGCAGTACTTC.

The CDR3 DNA sequence: TGTGCCAGCAGTGATCAGGGGGTGGGAAATTCACCCCTCCACTTT. Protein product: CASSDQGVGNSPLHF. The chain has TRBV6-1 and TRBJ1-6; 7 bases line up with TRBD1. The germline CDR1 and CDR2 sequences are MNHNS and SASEGT. V dropped 3 bases and J dropped 7; count of bases not matched to a gene: 6. This CDR3 comprises 15 residues.

This chain links TRBV6-5 with TRBJ2-2, with D unresolved. Germline assignment: CDR1 MNHEY and CDR2 SVGAGI. Trimming took off 0 bases at V and 8 bases at J, with 7 bases between the two ends. The CDR3 runs 13 residues. The CDR3 loop is CASSYSGEGELFF. The CDR3 nucleotides are TGTGCCAGCAGTTACTCCGGAGAGGGGGAGCTGTTTTTT.

The V call is TRBV15, the J call TRBJ2-7; D uncertain. V lost 1 base and J lost 6, with 7 bases in between. CDR1 and CDR2 from the germline V gene are LNHNV and YYDKDF (reference sequence). The CDR3 is 12 residues long. In DNA, the CDR3 is TGTGCCACCAGCAGAGGATCCCTCGAGCAGTACTTC. It encodes CATSRGSLEQYF.

V usage is TRBV11-2 and J usage is TRBJ2-3; D remains ambiguous. This CDR3 comprises 12 residues. Looked up from germline, CDR1 is SGHAT and CDR2 is FQNNGV. Trimming shortened V by 5 bases and J by 4 bases, and 7 bases separated the two germline ends. The CDR3 nucleotides are TGTGCCAGCAGCCCGAGAGCAGATACGCAGTATTTT. Its protein product is CASSPRADTQYF.

The V gene is TRBV5-1, the J gene TRBJ1-2, with D perhaps TRBD1 (5 bases). V was shortened by 4 bases and J by 8 bases, with 21 bases between the two germline ends. The CDR3 has 15 amino acids. The V gene's germline CDR1 is SGHRS and CDR2 YFSETQ. The CDR3 protein is CASSLEGPKPGGYTF. CDR3 in DNA: TGCGCCAGCAGCCTTGAGGGACCTAAGCCTGGAGGCTACACCTTC.

The V and J genes are TRBV5-1 and TRBJ2-7; 7 positions agree with TRBD1. Germline V lookup: CDR1 SGHRS, CDR2 YFSETQ. The CDR3 length is 14 residues. Germline trimming cut 0 bases from V and 5 bases from J; bases unmatched to any gene: 5. DNA of the CDR3: TGCGCCAGCAGCTTGGGATTACAGGGGCACGAGCAGTACTTC. As protein: CASSLGLQGHEQYF.

The chain employs TRBV29-1 and TRBJ2-3; the D is unclear. This CDR3 has 10 amino acids. V dropped 4 bases and J dropped 4 bases, with 3 bases sitting between them. CDR1 and CDR2 (germline): SQVTM, ANQGSEA. CDR3 amino acids: CSVGADTQYF. The DNA for the CDR3 is TGCAGCGTTGGGGCAGATACGCAGTATTTT.

V and J are TRBV9 and TRBJ2-7; D may match TRBD1 or TRBD2 (5 bases each). This CDR3 is 15 amino acids long. The V end lost 0 bases, the J end lost 5 bases, and 15 bases lay between the germline ends. Germline V gene data show CDR1 as SGDLS and CDR2 as YYNGEE. In DNA, the CDR3 is TGTGCCAGCAGCGTAGATGGGACGAACGGGAACGAGCAGTACTTC. Translating gives CASSVDGTNGNEQYF. The full variable domain, rest sourced from reference TRBV9 and TRBJ2-7, is DSGVTQTPKHLITATGQRVTLRCSPRSGDLSVYWYQQSLDQGLQFLIQYYNGEERAKGNILERFSAQQFPDLHSELNLSSLELGDSALYFCASSVDGTNGNEQYFGPGTRLTVT.

The rearrangement joins TRBV5-1 to TRBJ2-6; D is perhaps TRBD2 (7 bases). Between the trimmed V and J ends, which lost 4 bases and 1 base, there was a span of 18 bases. The CDR3 is 18 amino acids. Germline-derived CDR1 and CDR2 are SGHRS and YFSETQ. The CDR3 DNA follows: TGCGCCAGCAGCCCCTTAGAGGGGGGGCGGTCTGGGGCCAACGTCCTGACTTTC. Amino acids: CASSPLEGGRSGANVLTF.

J is TRBJ1-2 and V is TRBV2, with 7 bases lining up with TRBD1. J gave up 4 bases and V 7 bases, and 9 bases lay outside the gene matches. The CDR3 totals 14 residues. Germline assignment: CDR1 SNHLY and CDR2 FYNNEI. CDR3 nucleotides: TGTGCCAGCACCTTGGACAGGAACGCCTATGGCTACACCTTC. Translating it yields CASTLDRNAYGYTF.

The DNA for the CDR3 is TGTGCCAGCAGTCAAGACAGGGCTGGAAACACCATATATTTT. Translating gives CASSQDRAGNTIYF. The chain has TRBV6-6 and TRBJ1-3; TRBD1 matches at 7 bases. Germline V gene data show CDR1 as MNHNY and CDR2 as SVGAGI (reference sequence). V gave up 5 bases and J gave up 2 bases; unmatched junction bases: 3. This CDR3 has 14 residues.

The chain has TRBV18 and TRBJ2-5; D gene ambiguous. The V end was cut by 3 bases, the J end by 11 bases, with 16 bases between. This CDR3 is 13 amino acids long. Looked up from germline, CDR1 is KGHSH and CDR2 is LQKENI. For the CDR3, the DNA is TGTGCCAGCTCACCCCAGCCCTGGAGTGAGCAGTACTTC. This codes for CASSPQPWSEQYF. The full variable domain, its missing parts supplied by reference TRBV18 and TRBJ2-5, is NAGVMQNPRHLVRRRGQEARLRCSPMKGHSHVYWYRQLPEEGLKFMVYLQKENIIDESGMPKERFSAEFPKEGPSILRIQQVVRGDSAAYFCASSPQPWSEQYFGPGTRLLVL.

CDR3 DNA sequence: TGTGCCAGCAGGGAGCAGGGCACCTACGAGCAGTACTTC. Translation gives CASREQGTYEQYF. V usage is TRBV25-1 and J usage is TRBJ2-5, with a tentative D call TRBD1 (5 bases). The J call is doubtful: the DNA matches TRBJ2-7 better. Germline V gene lookup returns CDR1 MGHDK and CDR2 SYGVNS. CDR3 length: 13 amino acids.

The sample holds a few counts of this clone. This sample includes further DNA sequences coding for the same CDR3. V usage is TRBV7-3 and J usage is TRBJ1-1; D is undetermined. V lost 5 bases to trimming and J lost 7 bases, with 8 bases between them. Per the germline V gene, CDR1 is SGHTA and CDR2 is FQGTGA. There are 11 residues in the CDR3. The CDR3 nucleotides are TGTGCCAGCAGCCGTACGCTTGAAGCTTTCTTT. This encodes CASSRTLEAFF.

The chain is built from TRBV6-6 and TRBJ2-1; a possible D gene is TRBD1 (6 bases). V lost 8 bases and J lost 8, with 7 bases in between. The germline CDR1 and CDR2 sequences are MNHNY and SVGAGI (reference sequence). The CDR3 extends over 10 amino acids. The CDR3 reads CASSGDEQFF. The CDR3 DNA follows: TGTGCCAGCTCAGGGGATGAGCAGTTCTTC.

This chain joins TRBV5-6 and TRBJ1-6; 7 positions match TRBD1. V lost 5 bases to trimming and J lost 11 bases; unmatched junction nucleotides: 4. Germline CDR1 reads SGHDT; CDR2 reads YYEEEE. The CDR3 spans 12 residues. The DNA for the CDR3 is TGTGCCAGCAGGTCCGACAGGGCACCCCTCCACTTT. Its translation: CASRSDRAPLHF.